This T cell receptor beta chain was recovered during a study of response to subunit inactivated influenza vaccine. General study results and limits: That few new T cells are recruited by each seasonal influenza vaccination was the authors' suggestion.

This clonotype was detected ten times or more. The antigen is unknown. CDR3 length: 13 residues. Trimming shortened V by 4 bases and J by 5 bases, and 9 bases separated the two germline ends. TCRdb redid the calling of the RT-PCR reads with MiXCR, one entry per CDR3 protein. This sample has 590,000 or so distinct CDR3 sequences, with 13% to 15% found just once. The V and J genes are TRBV12-3 or TRBV12-4 and TRBJ1-5; TRBD1 might be the D (5 bases). Sequencing was performed on PBMCs from blood, taken less than 15 days before vaccination. The sequence derives from a man aged 45-65 years who received an inactivated influenza vaccine. CDR3 sequence (DNA): TGTGCCAGCAGTTGGCAGGGAGATCAGCCCCAGCATTTT. Protein: CASSWQGDQPQHF.